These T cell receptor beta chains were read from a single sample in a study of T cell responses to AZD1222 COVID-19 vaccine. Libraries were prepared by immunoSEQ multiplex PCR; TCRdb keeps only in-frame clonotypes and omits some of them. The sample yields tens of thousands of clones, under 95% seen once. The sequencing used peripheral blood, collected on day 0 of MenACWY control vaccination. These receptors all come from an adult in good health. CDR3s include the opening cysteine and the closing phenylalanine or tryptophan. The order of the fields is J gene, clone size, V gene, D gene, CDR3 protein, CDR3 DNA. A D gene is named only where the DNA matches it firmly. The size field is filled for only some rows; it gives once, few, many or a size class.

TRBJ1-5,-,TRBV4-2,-,CASSQDLADQPQHF,TGTGCCAGCAGCCAAGATTTGGCCGATCAGCCCCAGCATTTT
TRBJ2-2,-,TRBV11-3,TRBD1,CASSPTGSGELFF,TGTGCCAGCAGCCCGACAGGGTCCGGGGAGCTGTTTTTT
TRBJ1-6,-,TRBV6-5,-,CASSSTDYNSPLHF,TGTGCCAGCAGTTCCACAGACTATAATTCACCCCTCCACTTT
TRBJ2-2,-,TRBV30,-,CAWSFSPPGELFF,TGTGCCTGGAGTTTTTCCCCCCCGGGGGAGCTGTTTTTT
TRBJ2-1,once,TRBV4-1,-,CASSQDPRGEQFF,TGCGCCAGCAGCCAAGATCCGCGCGGTGAGCAGTTCTTC
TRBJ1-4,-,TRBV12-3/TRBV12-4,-,CASSLVRGEKLFF,TGTGCCAGCAGTTTGGTCCGAGGTGAAAAACTGTTTTTT
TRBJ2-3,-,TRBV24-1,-,CATSDLLQGTDTQYF,TGTGCCACCAGTGATTTGCTGCAGGGCACAGATACGCAGTATTTT
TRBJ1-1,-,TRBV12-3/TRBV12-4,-,CASSRAGNTEAFF,TGTGCCAGCAGTCGCGCAGGGAACACTGAAGCTTTCTTT
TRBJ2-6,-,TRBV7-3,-,CASSPTPQGTPLGGANVLTF,TGTGCCAGCAGCCCCACCCCCCAGGGGACCCCTTTAGGTGGGGCCAACGTCCTGACTTTC
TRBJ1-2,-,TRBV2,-,CASSEGLPTLYGYTF,TGTGCCAGCAGTGAAGGCCTTCCCACCCTCTATGGCTACACCTTC
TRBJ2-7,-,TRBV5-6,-,CASSFVRGGEQYF,TGTGCCAGCAGCTTCGTCAGGGGAGGCGAGCAGTACTTC
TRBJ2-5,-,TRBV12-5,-,CASGPDRRPGETQYF,TGTGCTAGTGGTCCTGACCGACGGCCGGGGGAGACCCAGTACTTC
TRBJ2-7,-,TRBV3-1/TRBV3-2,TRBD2,CASSPGLVTHEQYF,TGTGCCAGCAGCCCCGGACTAGTAACCCACGAGCAGTACTTC
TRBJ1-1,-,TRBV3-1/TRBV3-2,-,CASSPGRWNTEAFF,TGTGCCAGCAGCCCAGGCCGATGGAACACTGAAGCTTTCTTT
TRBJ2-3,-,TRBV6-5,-,CASSYSQGEGLYTQYF,TGTGCCAGCAGTTACTCGCAGGGGGAGGGCCTGTATACGCAGTATTTT
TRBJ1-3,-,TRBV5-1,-,CASCPTGSISGNTIYF,TGCGCCAGCTGCCCCACAGGGTCAATCTCTGGAAACACCATATATTTT
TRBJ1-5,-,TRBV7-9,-,CASSSQGSQQPQHF,TGTGCCAGCAGTTCACAGGGAAGTCAGCAGCCCCAGCATTTT
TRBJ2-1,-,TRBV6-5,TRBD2,CASSPGLAGGARKFF,TGTGCCAGCAGCCCGGGACTAGCGGGAGGAGCTAGGAAGTTCTTC
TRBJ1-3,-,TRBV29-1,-,CSVWGPPTSYSGNTIYF,TGCAGCGTCTGGGGTCCCCCAACCAGTTACTCTGGAAACACCATATATTTT
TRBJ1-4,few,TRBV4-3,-,CASSRNGQNEKLFF,TGCGCCAGCAGCCGAAACGGACAGAATGAAAAACTGTTTTTT
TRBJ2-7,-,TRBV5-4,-,CASSVDSYEQYF,TGTGCCAGCAGCGTGGACAGCTACGAGCAGTACTTC
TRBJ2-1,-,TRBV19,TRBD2,CASSGGSYNEQFF,TGTGCCAGTAGCGGGGGGTCCTACAATGAGCAGTTCTTC